The TCR beta chain described here comes from a study of blood T cell repertoires in COVID-19. Study information: COVID-19 samples from acute and convalescent phases originated in the United States, Italy and Spain.

The authors' processing: Amplified reference gene primers provided the basis for estimating nucleated cell counts. Produced via immunoSEQ multiplex PCR; TCRdb's table is partial and in-frame only. That table is the source of V, J and clone size, and D and trimming were worked out from the DNA. In the table there are some 160,000 clones, about 83% of which are singletons. CDR1 is SGHNT, CDR2 YYREEE, per germline (reference sequence). V dropped 5 bases and J dropped 4; count of bases not matched to a gene: 9. The CDR3 spans 15 residues. This sequence joins TRBV5-4 and TRBJ1-2; TRBD1 aligns across 9 bases. The sample consisted of peripheral blood. The source is a woman of 80 years or more with acute or convalescent COVID-19. The CDR3 DNA reads TGTGCCAGCAGAATGGGACAGGGAGTGGGCTATGGCTACACCTTC. Translated, it gives CASRMGQGVGYGYTF.